Below, 22 T cell receptor beta chains from the same sample are listed, as sequenced in a study of shared clonotypes between healthy human individuals. Some clones are missing from TCRdb's copy, which holds only in-frame ones; the method was immunoSEQ multiplex PCR. The repertoire holds roughly 2.4 million clones, with roughly 95% as singletons. The specimen sequenced was naive CD4+ T cells sorted from blood. The subset was: CD45RA+ positively selected. These receptors were collected from a man between 18 and 29 years old in good health.

This chain connects TRBV29-1 to TRBJ2-3; the match to TRBD1 covers 7 bases. This CDR3 contains 14 residues. V dropped 6 bases and J dropped 1; count of bases not matched to a gene: 7. Germline CDR1 is SQVTM and CDR2 is ANQGSEA. CDR3 coding DNA: TGCAGCGTCCGACAGGGCGTTGGCACAGATACGCAGTATTTT. Translated: CSVRQGVGTDTQYF.

The chain employs TRBV28 and TRBJ1-1; tentatively, D is TRBD1 (5 bases). From germline, CDR1 is MDHEN and CDR2 SYDVKM. V was shortened by 2 bases and J by 4 bases, with 11 bases between the two germline ends. The CDR3 is 14 residues long. The CDR3 is CASSLQGKGTEAFF. DNA of the CDR3: TGTGCCAGCAGTTTACAGGGAAAGGGCACTGAAGCTTTCTTT.

The chain has TRBV7-2 and TRBJ2-3; TRBD2 agrees at 13 bases. Trimming took 3 bases from V and 0 from J; bases not matched to a gene: 3. CDR1 and CDR2 from the germline V gene are SGHTA and FQGNSA. This CDR3 has 17 residues. The CDR3 region is CASSFKGLAGSTDTQYF. The DNA of the CDR3 is TGTGCCAGCAGCTTTAAGGGACTAGCGGGAAGCACAGATACGCAGTATTTT.

This clone turned up a few times. The rearrangement joins TRBV16 to TRBJ1-2, with D possibly TRBD1 on 6 matching bases. This CDR3 is built from 15 residues. Germline lookup yields CDR1 KGHSY and CDR2 FQNENV. V lost 2 bases and J 8 bases, leaving 18 bases between the germline ends. The CDR3 spells CASSQRASGQRGYTF. The CDR3 nucleotides are TGTGCCAGCAGCCAACGCGCATCGGGACAACGGGGCTACACCTTC.

Remarks on this clone: This same CDR3 is encoded by further DNA sequences in the sample. The V call is TRBV6-1, the J call TRBJ1-2; 9 bases map to TRBD1. Germline values: CDR1 MNHNS, CDR2 SASEGT. This CDR3 contains 14 residues. With 0 bases clipped from V and 6 bases from J, the junction kept 2 bases outside the gene matches. The CDR3 DNA reads as TGTGCCAGCAGTGAAGCGGGGACAGGGAATGGCTACACCTTC. Amino acid sequence: CASSEAGTGNGYTF.

V gene TRBV25-1 combines with J gene TRBJ2-2; D is perhaps TRBD2 (5 bases). Germline V gene sequence: CDR1 MGHDK, CDR2 SYGVNS. V lost 5 bases and J 6 bases, leaving 10 bases between the germline ends. The CDR3 spans 13 residues. CDR3 nucleotides: TGTGCCAGCAGTTTACTAGTATCCGGGGAGCTGTTTTTT. Translated, it gives CASSLLVSGELFF.

This chain uses TRBV10-3 with TRBJ2-1, with 14 bases identical to TRBD2. Germline V lookup: CDR1 ENHRY, CDR2 SYGVKD. V dropped 3 bases and J dropped 8; count of bases not matched to a gene: 3. This CDR3 contains 15 residues. The CDR3 sequence: CAISDGTSGRDEQFF. As DNA, the CDR3 is TGTGCCATCAGTGATGGGACTAGCGGGAGAGATGAGCAGTTCTTC.

This chain joins TRBV30 and TRBJ2-2, with TRBD2 as a possible D gene (5 bases). The CDR3 is made up of 14 amino acids. Looked up from germline, CDR1 is GTSNPN and CDR2 is SVGIG (reference sequence). V lost 6 bases and J 4 bases, leaving 15 bases between the germline ends. The CDR3 reads CACRRESVTGELFF. The CDR3 DNA reads TGTGCCTGCCGACGGGAAAGCGTCACCGGGGAGCTGTTTTTT.

The chain couples TRBV30 to TRBJ1-1; tentative D call: TRBD1 (5 bases). This CDR3 comprises 14 residues. The germline V and J ends were trimmed by 4 bases and 11 bases, with 23 bases remaining between them. Per germline, CDR1 GTSNPN and CDR2 SVGIG (reference sequence). The CDR3 region is CAWNPGRHPGGAFF. The CDR3 nucleotides are TGTGCCTGGAATCCAGGGCGTCACCCCGGAGGGGCTTTCTTT.

The chain links TRBV18 to TRBJ2-5, with 12 bases lining up with TRBD2. With V trimmed by 3 bases and J by 1 base, 6 bases remained unmatched. Germline V gene lookup returns CDR1 KGHSH and CDR2 LQKENI. This CDR3 region has 17 residues. The CDR3 protein is CASSPQTSGGAQETQYF. The CDR3 nucleotides are TGTGCCAGCTCACCCCAGACTAGCGGGGGAGCCCAAGAGACCCAGTACTTC.

Turning to this clone: Other DNA sequences in the same sample also yield this CDR3. The chain is built from TRBV11-2 and TRBJ1-1; D is unresolved. With 1 base removed from V and 0 bases from J, the gap between germline ends came to 9 bases. CDR1 is SGHAT, CDR2 FQNNGV, per germline. The CDR3 is 15 amino acids. The CDR3 DNA is TGTGCCAGCAGCTTAGGGGCAGCCATGAACACTGAAGCTTTCTTT. It encodes CASSLGAAMNTEAFF.

The chain links TRBV5-1 to TRBJ2-7; 8 bases line up with TRBD2. Trimming cost V 4 bases and J 3 bases; bases outside gene matches: 12. The CDR3 loop spans 16 amino acids. The germline gives CDR1 SGHRS, CDR2 YFSETQ. CDR3 region: CASSPGLARGGYEQYF. CDR3 coding DNA: TGCGCCAGCAGCCCTGGACTAGCCCGGGGGGGCTACGAGCAGTACTTC.

This rearrangement joins TRBV18 to TRBJ2-7; 16 positions agree with TRBD2. Losses at the gene ends were 3 bases for V and 6 bases for J; bases not matched to a gene: 8. CDR1 and CDR2 from the germline V gene are KGHSH and LQKENI. The CDR3 is 17 residues long. CDR3 sequence reads: CASSPMGLAGGALEQYF. The CDR3 region has the DNA TGTGCCAGCTCACCTATGGGACTAGCGGGAGGGGCGCTCGAGCAGTACTTC. The variable domain in full, completed from reference TRBV18 and TRBJ2-7, reads NAGVMQNPRHLVRRRGQEARLRCSPMKGHSHVYWYRQLPEEGLKFMVYLQKENIIDESGMPKERFSAEFPKEGPSILRIQQVVRGDSAAYFCASSPMGLAGGALEQYFGPGTRLTVT.

The chain links TRBV14 to TRBJ2-5; D unresolved. The CDR3 loop spans 16 amino acids. Germline loops: CDR1 SGHDN, CDR2 FVKESK. Trimming shortened V by 1 base and J by 5 bases, and 17 bases separated the two germline ends. The CDR3 loop is CASSQGPAQRRETQYF. The CDR3 bases are TGTGCCAGCAGCCAAGGGCCAGCCCAAAGACGGGAGACCCAGTACTTC.

The V gene is TRBV11-3, the J gene TRBJ2-7; 8 nucleotides match TRBD1. The CDR3 contains 14 residues. CDR1 and CDR2 (germline): SGHNT, YENEEA. Losses at the gene ends were 5 bases for V and 6 bases for J; bases not matched to a gene: 9. As DNA, the CDR3 is TGTGCCAGCAGCCGAGCCGGGACAGGCTCCGAGCAGTACTTC. Translation gives CASSRAGTGSEQYF.

This clone was picked up one time. The chain couples TRBV30 to TRBJ1-2, with a tentative D call TRBD1 (5 bases). The CDR3 sequence is 13 residues long. Germline lookup yields CDR1 GTSNPN and CDR2 SVGIG (reference sequence). Trimming pared 1 base from V and 7 bases from J, leaving 13 bases between. CDR3 loop: CAWSEWDARGYTF. The CDR3 DNA reads TGTGCCTGGAGTGAGTGGGACGCGCGTGGCTACACCTTC.

This rearrangement joins TRBV27 to TRBJ1-2; D remains unclear. Germline CDR1 MNHEY, CDR2 SMNVEV (reference sequence). V was trimmed by 3 bases and J by 4 bases, leaving 15 bases between them. This CDR3 is 15 amino acids long. As DNA, the CDR3 is TGTGCCAGCAGTTTCGCGTCCCCCAAGGGCTATGGCTACACCTTC. Translating gives CASSFASPKGYGYTF.

The genes are TRBV28 and TRBJ1-2, with D possibly TRBD1 on 5 matching bases. In germline, CDR1 is MDHEN, CDR2 SYDVKM. The CDR3 has 15 amino acids. The V gene lost 4 bases and the J gene lost 6 bases, with 18 bases spanning the gap. DNA of the CDR3: TGTGCCAGCAGTTCGGGGGTAGGAAGGTCGGATGGCTACACCTTC. It yields the protein CASSSGVGRSDGYTF.

The V and J genes are TRBV9 and TRBJ2-2; perhaps TRBD1 as D (6 bases). The CDR3 spans 13 residues. Germline V gene lookup returns CDR1 SGDLS and CDR2 YYNGEE. Trimming removed 5 bases from V and 7 bases from J, with 12 bases in between. CDR3 protein: CASRDWTDGELFF. Here the CDR3 DNA reads TGTGCCAGCAGGGACTGGACAGACGGGGAGCTGTTTTTT.

The chain links TRBV5-1 to TRBJ2-7, with D unclear. Germline values: CDR1 SGHRS, CDR2 YFSETQ. The CDR3 is made up of 15 amino acids. V dropped 5 bases and J dropped 2 bases, with 17 bases sitting between them. The CDR3 DNA reads as TGCGCCAGCAGTCGGACGGACGAAATTACCTACGAGCAGTACTTC. It yields the protein CASSRTDEITYEQYF.

The V and J genes are TRBV29-1 and TRBJ1-5; 7 bases agree with TRBD1. CDR3 length equals 12 residues. CDR1 is SQVTM and CDR2 is ANQGSEA in the germline V gene. The V and J ends lost 7 bases and 4 bases, in that order; junction bases with no gene match: 4. The CDR3 sequence: CSASGQNQPQHF. The CDR3 nucleotides are TGCAGCGCGTCGGGACAGAATCAGCCCCAGCATTTT. Combining the CDR3 with reference TRBV29-1 and TRBJ1-5 gives the whole variable domain SAVISQKPSRDICQRGTSLTIQCQVDSQVTMMFWYRQQPGQSLTLIATANQGSEATYESGFVIDKFPISRPNLTFSTLTVSNMSPEDSSIYLCSASGQNQPQHFGDGTRLSIL.

Regarding this clone: Relative to the germline gene, one junction end is altered; a read error may explain this. The J gene is TRBJ2-7, the V gene TRBV27, with 7 bases fitting TRBD2. This CDR3 region has 17 residues. CDR1 and CDR2 (germline): MNHEY, SMNVEV (reference sequence). CDR3 nucleotides: TGTGCCAGCAGTCAGACAGATATAGGACTAGTCTCCCACGAGCAGTACTTC. Translating gives CASSQTDIGLVSHEQYF.